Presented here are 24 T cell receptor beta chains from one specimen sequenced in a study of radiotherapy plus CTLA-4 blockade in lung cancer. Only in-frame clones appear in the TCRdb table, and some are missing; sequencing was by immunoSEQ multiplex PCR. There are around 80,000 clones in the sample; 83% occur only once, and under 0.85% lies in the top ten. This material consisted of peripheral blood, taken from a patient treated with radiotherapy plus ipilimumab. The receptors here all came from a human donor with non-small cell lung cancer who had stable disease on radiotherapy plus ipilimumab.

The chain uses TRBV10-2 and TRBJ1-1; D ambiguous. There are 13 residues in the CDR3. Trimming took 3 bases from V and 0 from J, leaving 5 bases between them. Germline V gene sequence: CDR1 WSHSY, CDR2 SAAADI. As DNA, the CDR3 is TGCGCCAGCAGTGACGGTTTGAACACTGAAGCTTTCTTT. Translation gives CASSDGLNTEAFF.

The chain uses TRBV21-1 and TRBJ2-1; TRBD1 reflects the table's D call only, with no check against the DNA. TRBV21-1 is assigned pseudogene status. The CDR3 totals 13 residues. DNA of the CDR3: TGTGCCAGCAGCAAAAAGGGGTACAATGAGCAGTTCTTC. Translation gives CASSKKGYNEQFF.

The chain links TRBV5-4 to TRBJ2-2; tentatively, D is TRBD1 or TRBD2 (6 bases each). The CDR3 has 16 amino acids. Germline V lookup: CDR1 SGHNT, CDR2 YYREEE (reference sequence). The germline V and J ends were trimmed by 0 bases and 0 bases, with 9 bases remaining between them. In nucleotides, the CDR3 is TGTGCCAGCAGCTTGGCCGGGGGCACGAACACCGGGGAGCTGTTTTTT. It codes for CASSLAGGTNTGELFF.

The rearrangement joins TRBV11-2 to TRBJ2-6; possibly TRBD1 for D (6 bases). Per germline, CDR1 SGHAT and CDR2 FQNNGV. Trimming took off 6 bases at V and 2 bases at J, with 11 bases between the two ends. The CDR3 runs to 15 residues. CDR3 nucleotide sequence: TGTGCCAGCAGGTTTAACAGGGCTGGGGCCAACGTCCTGACTTTC. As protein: CASRFNRAGANVLTF. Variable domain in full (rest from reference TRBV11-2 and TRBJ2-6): EAGVAQSPRYKIIEKRQSVAFWCNPISGHATLYWYQQILGQGPKLLIQFQNNGVVDDSQLPKDRFSAERLKGVDSTLKIQPAKLEDSAVYLCASRFNRAGANVLTFGAGSRLTVL.

In DNA, the CDR3 is TGTGCCAGCAGCTTCCCGACTAGCGGAGAGACCCAGTACTTC. Translating it yields CASSFPTSGETQYF. The rearrangement uses TRBV7-9 and TRBJ2-5; 9 nucleotides match TRBD2. V shed 3 bases, J shed 4 bases, and the junction held 3 bases outside the gene matches. The germline V gene has CDR1 SEHNR and CDR2 FQNEAQ (reference sequence). This CDR3 spans 14 amino acids.

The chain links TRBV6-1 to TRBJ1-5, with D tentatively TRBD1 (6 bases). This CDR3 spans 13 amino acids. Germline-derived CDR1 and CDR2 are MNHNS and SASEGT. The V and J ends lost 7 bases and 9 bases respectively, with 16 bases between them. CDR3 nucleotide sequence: TGTGCCAGCACCCAAGGGGGACCGGGGCCCCAGCATTTT. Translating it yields CASTQGGPGPQHF.

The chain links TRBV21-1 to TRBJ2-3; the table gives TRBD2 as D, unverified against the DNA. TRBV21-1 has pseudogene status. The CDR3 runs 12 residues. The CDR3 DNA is TGTGCCAACCGACGACTAGCGGCTGTGGGGTATTTT. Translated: CANRRLAAVGYF.

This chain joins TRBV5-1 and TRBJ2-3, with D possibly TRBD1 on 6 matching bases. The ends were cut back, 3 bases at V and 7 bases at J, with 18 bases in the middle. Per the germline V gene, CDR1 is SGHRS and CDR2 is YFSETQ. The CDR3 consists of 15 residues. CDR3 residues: CASSSPQGSGYTQYF. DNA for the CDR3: TGCGCCAGCAGCTCCCCACAGGGATCCGGTTATACGCAGTATTTT. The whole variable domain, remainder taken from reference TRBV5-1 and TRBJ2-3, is KAGVTQTPRYLIKTRGQQVTLSCSPISGHRSVSWYQQTPGQGLQFLFEYFSETQRNKGNFPGRFSGRQFSNSRSEMNVSTLELGDSALYLCASSSPQGSGYTQYFGPGTRLTVL.

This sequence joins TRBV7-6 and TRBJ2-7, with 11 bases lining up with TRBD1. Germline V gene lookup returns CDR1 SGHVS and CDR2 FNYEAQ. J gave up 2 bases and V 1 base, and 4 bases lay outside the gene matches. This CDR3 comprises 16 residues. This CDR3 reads CASSLGPGQGAYEQYF. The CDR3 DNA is TGTGCCAGCAGCTTAGGTCCGGGACAGGGGGCCTACGAGCAGTACTTC.

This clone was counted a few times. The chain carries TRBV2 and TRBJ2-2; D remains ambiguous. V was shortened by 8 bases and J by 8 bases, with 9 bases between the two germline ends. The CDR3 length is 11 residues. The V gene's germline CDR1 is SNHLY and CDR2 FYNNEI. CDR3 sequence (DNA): TGTGCCAGCGGCTGGTTGGGGGAGCTGTTTTTT. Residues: CASGWLGELFF. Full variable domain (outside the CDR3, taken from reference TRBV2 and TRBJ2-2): EPEVTQTPSHQVTQMGQEVILRCVPISNHLYFYWYRQILGQKVEFLVSFYNNEISEKSEIFDDQFSVERPDGSNFTLKIRSTKLEDSAMYFCASGWLGELFFGEGSRLTVL.

The CDR3 loop reads CASSDTGSGNTIYF. Written as DNA, the CDR3 is TGTGCCAGCAGCGACACTGGGTCTGGAAACACCATATATTTT. The rearrangement uses TRBV6-1 and TRBJ1-3; D is uncertain. V lost 6 bases and J lost 1, with 10 bases in between. Germline V gene data show CDR1 as MNHNS and CDR2 as SASEGT. The CDR3 runs 14 residues.

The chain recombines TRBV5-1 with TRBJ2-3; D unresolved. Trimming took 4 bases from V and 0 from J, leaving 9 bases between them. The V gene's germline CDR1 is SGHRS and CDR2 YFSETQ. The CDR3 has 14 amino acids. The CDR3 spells CASSARISTDTQYF. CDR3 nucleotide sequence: TGCGCCAGCAGCGCGAGGATTAGCACAGATACGCAGTATTTT.

CDR3 nucleotide sequence: TGCGCCAGCAGCCACCAGGGAAAAAGCTATGGCTACACCTTC. This translates into CASSHQGKSYGYTF. V gene TRBV4-1 combines with J gene TRBJ1-2; TRBD1 is a possible D gene (5 bases). V was shortened by 3 bases and J by 4 bases, with 12 bases between the two germline ends. Germline CDR1 is MGHRA and CDR2 is YSYEKL. The CDR3 is 14 amino acids.

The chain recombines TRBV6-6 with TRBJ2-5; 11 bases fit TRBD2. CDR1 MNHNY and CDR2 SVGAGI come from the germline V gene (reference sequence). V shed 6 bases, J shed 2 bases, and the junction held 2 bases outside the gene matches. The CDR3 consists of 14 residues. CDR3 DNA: TGTGCCAGCAGCCGGACTAGCGGGCAAGAGACCCAGTACTTC. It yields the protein CASSRTSGQETQYF.

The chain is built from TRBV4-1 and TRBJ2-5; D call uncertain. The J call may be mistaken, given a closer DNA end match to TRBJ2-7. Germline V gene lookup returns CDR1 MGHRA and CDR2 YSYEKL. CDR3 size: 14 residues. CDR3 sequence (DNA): TGCGCCAGCAGCCAGCACCCGGTTCCCTACGAGCAGTACTTC. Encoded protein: CASSQHPVPYEQYF.

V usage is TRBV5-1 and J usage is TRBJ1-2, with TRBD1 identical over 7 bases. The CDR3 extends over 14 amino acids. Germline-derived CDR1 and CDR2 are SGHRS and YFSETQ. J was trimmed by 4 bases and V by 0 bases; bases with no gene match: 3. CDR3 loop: CASSLEGTVYGYTF. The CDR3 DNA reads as TGCGCCAGCAGCTTGGAGGGGACAGTCTATGGCTACACCTTC.

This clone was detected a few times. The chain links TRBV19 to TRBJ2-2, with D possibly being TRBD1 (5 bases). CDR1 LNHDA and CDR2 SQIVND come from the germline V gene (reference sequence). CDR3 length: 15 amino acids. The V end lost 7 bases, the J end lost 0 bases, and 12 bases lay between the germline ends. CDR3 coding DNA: TGTGCCAGTACTCGACAGAACGCGAACACCGGGGAGCTGTTTTTT. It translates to CASTRQNANTGELFF.

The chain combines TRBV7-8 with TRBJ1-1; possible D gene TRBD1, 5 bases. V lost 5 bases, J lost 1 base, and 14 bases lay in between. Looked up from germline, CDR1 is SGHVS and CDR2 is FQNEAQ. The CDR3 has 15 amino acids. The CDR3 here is CASSNRDGENTEAFF. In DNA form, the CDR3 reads TGTGCCAGCAGCAACCGGGACGGGGAGAACACTGAAGCTTTCTTT.

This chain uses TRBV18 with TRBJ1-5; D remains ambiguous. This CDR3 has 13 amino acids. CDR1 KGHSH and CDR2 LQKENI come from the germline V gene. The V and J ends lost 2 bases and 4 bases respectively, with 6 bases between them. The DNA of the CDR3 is TGTGCCAGCTCACCAGTGCATAATCAGCCCCAGCATTTT. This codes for CASSPVHNQPQHF.

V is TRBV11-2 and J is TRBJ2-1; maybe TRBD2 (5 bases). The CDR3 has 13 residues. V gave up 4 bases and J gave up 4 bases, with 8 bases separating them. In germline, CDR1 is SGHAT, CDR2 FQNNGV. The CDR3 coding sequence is TGTGCCAGCAGCTCGGGAACATACAATGAGCAGTTCTTC. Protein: CASSSGTYNEQFF.

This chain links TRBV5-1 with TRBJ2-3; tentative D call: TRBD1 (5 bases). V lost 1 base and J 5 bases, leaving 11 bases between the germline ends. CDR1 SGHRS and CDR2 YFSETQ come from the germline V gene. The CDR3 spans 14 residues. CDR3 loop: CASSLSSRGDTQYF. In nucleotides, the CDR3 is TGCGCCAGCAGCTTGTCGTCTAGGGGAGATACGCAGTATTTT.

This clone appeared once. The CDR3 here is CASSEYQGVYGYTF. For the CDR3, the DNA is TGTGCCAGCAGTGAATATCAAGGGGTCTATGGCTACACCTTC. The gene calls are TRBV25-1 and TRBJ1-2; D perhaps matches TRBD1 (5 bases). CDR1 and CDR2 (germline): MGHDK, SYGVNS. The CDR3 runs to 14 residues. Trimming shortened V by 0 bases and J by 4 bases, and 9 bases separated the two germline ends.

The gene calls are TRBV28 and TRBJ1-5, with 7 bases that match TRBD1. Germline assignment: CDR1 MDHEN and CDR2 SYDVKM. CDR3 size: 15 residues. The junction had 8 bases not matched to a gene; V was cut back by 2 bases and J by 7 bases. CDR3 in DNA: TGTGCCAGCAGTTTAGAGAAGGGGGCCAGCCAGCCCCAGCATTTT. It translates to CASSLEKGASQPQHF.

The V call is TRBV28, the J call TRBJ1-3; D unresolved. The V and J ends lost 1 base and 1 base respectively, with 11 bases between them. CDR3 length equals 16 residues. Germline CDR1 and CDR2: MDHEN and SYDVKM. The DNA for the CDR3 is TGTGCCAGCAGTTTATCTTTCCGAGGATCTGGAAACACCATATATTTT. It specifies CASSLSFRGSGNTIYF.